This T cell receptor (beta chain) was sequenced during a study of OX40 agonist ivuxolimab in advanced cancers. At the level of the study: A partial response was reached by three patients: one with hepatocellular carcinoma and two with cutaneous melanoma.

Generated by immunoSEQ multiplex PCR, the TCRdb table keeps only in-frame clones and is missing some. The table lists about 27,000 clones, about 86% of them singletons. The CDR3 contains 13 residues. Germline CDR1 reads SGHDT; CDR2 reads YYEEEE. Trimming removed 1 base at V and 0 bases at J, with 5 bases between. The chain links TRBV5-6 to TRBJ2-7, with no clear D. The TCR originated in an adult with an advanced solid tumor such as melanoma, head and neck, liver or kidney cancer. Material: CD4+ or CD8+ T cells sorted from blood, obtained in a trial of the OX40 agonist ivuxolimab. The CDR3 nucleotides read TGTGCCAGCAGCTTGTCTAACTCCTACGAGCAGTACTTC. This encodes CASSLSNSYEQYF.